This TCR beta chain comes out of a study of blood T cell repertoires in COVID-19. This clone was observed a single time. Clones were read by immunoSEQ multiplex PCR, and TCRdb kept only the in-frame ones, dropping some. Altogether some 290,000 clones are present, 87% being singletons, with the ten largest covering 2.2%. The germline CDR1 and CDR2 sequences are SGHNT and YYREEE (reference sequence). This CDR3 has 13 amino acids. The J segment lost 9 bases and the V segment lost 4 bases, leaving 9 bases of the junction unmatched. The chain carries TRBV5-4 and TRBJ2-7, with TRBD2 identical over 8 bases. This TCR derives from a woman between 50 and 59 years old who had recovered from COVID-19. The sample taken for sequencing was peripheral blood. CDR3 residues: CASSLAGGAGQYF. The CDR3 nucleotides read TGTGCCAGCAGCCTAGCGGGTGGAGCGGGGCAGTACTTC.